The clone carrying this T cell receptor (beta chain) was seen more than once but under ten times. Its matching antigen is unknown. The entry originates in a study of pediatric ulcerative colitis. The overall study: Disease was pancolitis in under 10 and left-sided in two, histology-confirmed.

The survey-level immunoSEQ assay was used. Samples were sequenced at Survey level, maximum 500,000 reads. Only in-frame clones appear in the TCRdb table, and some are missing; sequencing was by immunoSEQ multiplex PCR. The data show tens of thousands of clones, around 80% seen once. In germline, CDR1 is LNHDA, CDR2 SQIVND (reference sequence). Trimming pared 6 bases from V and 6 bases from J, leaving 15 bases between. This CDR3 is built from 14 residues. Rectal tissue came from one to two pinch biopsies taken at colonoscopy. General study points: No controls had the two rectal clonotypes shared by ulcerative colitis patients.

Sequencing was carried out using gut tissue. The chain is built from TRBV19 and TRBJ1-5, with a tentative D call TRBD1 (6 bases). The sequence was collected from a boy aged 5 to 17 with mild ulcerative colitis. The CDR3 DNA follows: TGTGCCAGTAGCCCAATACAGGGCCCTCAGCCCCAGCATTTT. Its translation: CASSPIQGPQPQHF.